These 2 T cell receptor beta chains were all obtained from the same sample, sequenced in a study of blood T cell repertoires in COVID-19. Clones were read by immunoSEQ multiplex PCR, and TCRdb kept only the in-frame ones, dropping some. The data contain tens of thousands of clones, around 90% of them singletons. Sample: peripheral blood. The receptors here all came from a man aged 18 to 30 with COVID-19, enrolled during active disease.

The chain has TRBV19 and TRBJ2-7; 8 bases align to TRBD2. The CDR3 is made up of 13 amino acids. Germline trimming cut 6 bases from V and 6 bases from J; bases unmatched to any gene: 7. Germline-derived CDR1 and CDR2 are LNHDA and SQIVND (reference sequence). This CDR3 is CASRALAGSEQYF. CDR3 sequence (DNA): TGTGCCAGTAGGGCCTTAGCGGGAAGCGAGCAGTACTTC.

CDR3 DNA sequence: TGCAGTGCTAGTACCGGACAGGGAAATCAGCCCCAGCATTTT. Protein sequence: CSASTGQGNQPQHF. The chain recombines TRBV20-1 with TRBJ1-5; TRBD1 matches at 8 bases. Unmatched junction bases numbered 5, after V lost 3 bases and J lost 4 bases. Germline V CDR1 and CDR2: DFQATT, SNEGSKA (reference sequence). The CDR3 contains 14 residues.